This TCR beta chain was captured by sequencing in a study of T cell responses to AZD1222 COVID-19 vaccine. Per the germline V gene, CDR1 is SGHVS and CDR2 is FQNEAQ. The CDR3 contains 15 residues. The V end was cut by 4 bases, the J end by 0 bases, with 11 bases between. Measured with immunoSEQ multiplex PCR; TCRdb has only the in-frame clones, and not every one. The table includes some 150,000 clones, just over 90% detected once. This chain uses TRBV7-8 with TRBJ2-3; no definite D call. The source of this sequence is an adult in good health. The specimen was peripheral blood, collected on day 0 of MenACWY control vaccination. DNA of the CDR3: TGTGCCAGCAGCTCGTCGTCGAGAAGCACAGATACGCAGTATTTT. Its translation is CASSSSSRSTDTQYF.